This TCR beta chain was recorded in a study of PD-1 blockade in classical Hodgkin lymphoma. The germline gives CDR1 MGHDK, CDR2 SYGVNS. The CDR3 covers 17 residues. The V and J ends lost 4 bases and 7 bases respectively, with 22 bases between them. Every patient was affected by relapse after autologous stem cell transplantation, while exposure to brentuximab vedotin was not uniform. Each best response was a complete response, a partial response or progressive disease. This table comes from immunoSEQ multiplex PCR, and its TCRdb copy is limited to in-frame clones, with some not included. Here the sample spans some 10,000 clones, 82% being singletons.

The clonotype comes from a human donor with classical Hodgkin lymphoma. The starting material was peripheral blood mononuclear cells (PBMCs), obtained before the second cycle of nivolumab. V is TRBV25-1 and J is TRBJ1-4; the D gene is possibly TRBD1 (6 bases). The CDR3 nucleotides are TGTGCCAGCAGTGCAATTCTGGGGGGGGCCGCTTCTGAAAAACTGTTTTTT. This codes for CASSAILGGAASEKLFF.